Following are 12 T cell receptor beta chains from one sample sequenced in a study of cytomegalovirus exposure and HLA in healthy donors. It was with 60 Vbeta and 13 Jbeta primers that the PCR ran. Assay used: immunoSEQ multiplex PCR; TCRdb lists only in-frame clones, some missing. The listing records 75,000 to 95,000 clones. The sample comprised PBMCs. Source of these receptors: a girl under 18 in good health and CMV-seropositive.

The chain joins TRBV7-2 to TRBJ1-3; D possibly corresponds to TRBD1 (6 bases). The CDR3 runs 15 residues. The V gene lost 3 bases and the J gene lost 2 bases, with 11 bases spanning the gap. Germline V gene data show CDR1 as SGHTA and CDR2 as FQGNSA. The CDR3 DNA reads TGTGCCAGCAGCTTGGGGGCCTCCGCTGGAAACACCATATATTTT. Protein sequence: CASSLGASAGNTIYF.

CDR3: CASERLAGGYSQETQYF. CDR3 sequence (DNA): TGTGCCAGCGAAAGACTAGCGGGGGGATACTCCCAAGAGACCCAGTACTTC. V gene TRBV5-4 combines with J gene TRBJ2-5; 13 bases fit TRBD2. Per the germline V gene, CDR1 is SGHNT and CDR2 is YYREEE (reference sequence). Trimming cost V 7 bases and J 1 base; bases outside gene matches: 10. The CDR3 is made up of 17 amino acids.

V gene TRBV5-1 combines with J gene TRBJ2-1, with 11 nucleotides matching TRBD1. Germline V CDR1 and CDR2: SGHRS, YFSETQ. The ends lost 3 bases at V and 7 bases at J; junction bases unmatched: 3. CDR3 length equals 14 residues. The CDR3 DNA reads TGCGCCAGCAGCTGGACAGGGGGCGAAAATGAGCAGTTCTTC. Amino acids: CASSWTGGENEQFF.

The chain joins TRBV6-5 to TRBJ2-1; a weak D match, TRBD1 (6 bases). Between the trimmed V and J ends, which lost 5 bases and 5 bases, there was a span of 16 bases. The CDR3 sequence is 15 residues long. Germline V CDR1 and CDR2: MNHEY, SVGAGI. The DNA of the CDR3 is TGTGCCAGCAGTATTCGCCCGGGACACAACAATGAGCAGTTCTTC. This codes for CASSIRPGHNNEQFF.

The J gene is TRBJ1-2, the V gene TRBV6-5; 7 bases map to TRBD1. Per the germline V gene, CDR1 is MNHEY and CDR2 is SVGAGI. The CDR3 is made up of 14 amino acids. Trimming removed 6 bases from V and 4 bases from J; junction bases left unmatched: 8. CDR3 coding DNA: TGTGCCAGCAGCTCACAGGACAGGCTCTATGGCTACACCTTC. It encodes CASSSQDRLYGYTF.

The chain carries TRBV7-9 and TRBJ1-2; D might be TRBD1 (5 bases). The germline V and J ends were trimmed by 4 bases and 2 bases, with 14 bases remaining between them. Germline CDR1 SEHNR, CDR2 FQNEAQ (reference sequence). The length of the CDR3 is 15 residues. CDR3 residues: CASSSPETVNYGYTF. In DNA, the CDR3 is TGTGCCAGCAGCTCACCCGAGACAGTAAACTATGGCTACACCTTC. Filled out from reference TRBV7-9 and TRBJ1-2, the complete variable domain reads DTGVSQNPRHKITKRGQNVTFRCDPISEHNRLYWYRQTLGQGPEFLTYFQNEAQLEKSRLLSDRFSAERPKGSFSTLEIQRTEQGDSAMYLCASSSPETVNYGYTFGSGTRLTVV.

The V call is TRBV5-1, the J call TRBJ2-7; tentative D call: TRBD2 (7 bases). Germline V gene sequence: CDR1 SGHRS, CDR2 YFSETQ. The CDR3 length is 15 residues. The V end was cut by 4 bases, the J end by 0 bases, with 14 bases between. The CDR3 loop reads CASSPGGPSSYEQYF. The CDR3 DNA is TGCGCCAGCAGCCCGGGGGGCCCTAGCTCCTACGAGCAGTACTTC.

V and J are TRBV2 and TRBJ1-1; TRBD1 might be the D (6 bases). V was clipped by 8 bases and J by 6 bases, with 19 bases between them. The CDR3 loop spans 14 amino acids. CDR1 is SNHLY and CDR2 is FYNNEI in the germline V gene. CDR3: CASRLSTGRAEAFF. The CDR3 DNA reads TGTGCCAGCCGGCTTTCCACAGGGCGGGCTGAAGCTTTCTTT. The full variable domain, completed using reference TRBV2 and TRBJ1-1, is EPEVTQTPSHQVTQMGQEVILRCVPISNHLYFYWYRQILGQKVEFLVSFYNNEISEKSEIFDDQFSVERPDGSNFTLKIRSTKLEDSAMYFCASRLSTGRAEAFFGQGTRLTVV.

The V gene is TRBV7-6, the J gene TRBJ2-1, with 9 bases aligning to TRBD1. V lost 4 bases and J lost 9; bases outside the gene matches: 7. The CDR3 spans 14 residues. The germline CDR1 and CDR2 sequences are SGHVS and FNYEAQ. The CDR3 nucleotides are TGTGCCAGCAGCTCCGGGACAGGGCGTATTGAGCAGTTCTTC. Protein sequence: CASSSGTGRIEQFF.

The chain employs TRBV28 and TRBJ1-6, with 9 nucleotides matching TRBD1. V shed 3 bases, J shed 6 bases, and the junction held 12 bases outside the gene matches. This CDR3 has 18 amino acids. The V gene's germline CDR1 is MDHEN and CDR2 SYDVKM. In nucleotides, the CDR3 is TGTGCCAGCAGTTTTGAGGACAGGGGTTTCTGGGGTAATTCACCCCTCCACTTT. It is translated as CASSFEDRGFWGNSPLHF.

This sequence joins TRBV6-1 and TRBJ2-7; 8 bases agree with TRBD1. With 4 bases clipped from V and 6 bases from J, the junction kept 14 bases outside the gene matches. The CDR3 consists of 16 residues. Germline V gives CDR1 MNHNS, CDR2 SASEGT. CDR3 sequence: CASSAEYRQGRTEQYF. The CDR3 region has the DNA TGTGCCAGCAGTGCGGAATATCGACAGGGGCGGACCGAGCAGTACTTC.

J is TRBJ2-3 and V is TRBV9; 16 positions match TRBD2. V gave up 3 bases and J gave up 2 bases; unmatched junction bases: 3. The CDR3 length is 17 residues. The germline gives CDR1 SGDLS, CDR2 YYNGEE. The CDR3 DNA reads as TGTGCCAGCAGCGCCGGGACTAGCGGGGGGGCCACAGATACGCAGTATTTT. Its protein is CASSAGTSGGATDTQYF. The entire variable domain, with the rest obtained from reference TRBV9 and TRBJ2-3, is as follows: DSGVTQTPKHLITATGQRVTLRCSPRSGDLSVYWYQQSLDQGLQFLIQYYNGEERAKGNILERFSAQQFPDLHSELNLSSLELGDSALYFCASSAGTSGGATDTQYFGPGTRLTVL.